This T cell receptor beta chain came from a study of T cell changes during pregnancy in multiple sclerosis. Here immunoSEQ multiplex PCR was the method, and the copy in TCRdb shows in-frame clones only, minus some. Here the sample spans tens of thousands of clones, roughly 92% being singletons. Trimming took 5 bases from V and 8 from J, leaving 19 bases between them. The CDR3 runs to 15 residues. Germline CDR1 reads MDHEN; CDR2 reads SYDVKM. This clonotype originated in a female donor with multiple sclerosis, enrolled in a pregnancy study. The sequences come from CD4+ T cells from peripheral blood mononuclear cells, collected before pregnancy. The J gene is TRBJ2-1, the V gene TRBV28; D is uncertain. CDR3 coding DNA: TGTGCCAGCAGTCCGATACAGTTGGTGGGCGATGAGCAGTTCTTC. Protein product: CASSPIQLVGDEQFF.